This TCR beta chain was profiled in a study of CD8+ T cells in alopecia areata. Study-wide findings and caveats: Higher clonality was seen in lesional scalp than in normal scalp, especially in alopecia totalis/universalis. Normal skin contains resident alphabeta T cells, and these are also sequenced in scalp samples.

RNA extraction and reverse transcription yielded cDNA as sequencing template. Sequenced by immunoSEQ multiplex PCR; TCRdb stores in-frame clones only, minus some. The data contain 140,000 to 150,000 clones, 87% of them singletons. A remark on this clone: The target antigen is unknown.

It was from alopecia areata patients that lesional scalp punch biopsies and peripheral blood were collected. The receptor was derived from a human donor with alopecia areata. This specimen was CD8+ T cells sorted from blood, taken at week 0.

The CDR3 sequence: CSVVWTGGNTEAFF. For the CDR3, the DNA is TGCAGCGTAGTATGGACAGGCGGGAACACTGAAGCTTTCTTT. The chain has TRBV29-1 and TRBJ1-1, with 7 nucleotides matching TRBD1. V lost 6 bases to trimming and J lost 1 base; unmatched junction nucleotides: 8. The CDR3 has 14 residues. CDR1 is SQVTM and CDR2 is ANQGSEA in the germline V gene.